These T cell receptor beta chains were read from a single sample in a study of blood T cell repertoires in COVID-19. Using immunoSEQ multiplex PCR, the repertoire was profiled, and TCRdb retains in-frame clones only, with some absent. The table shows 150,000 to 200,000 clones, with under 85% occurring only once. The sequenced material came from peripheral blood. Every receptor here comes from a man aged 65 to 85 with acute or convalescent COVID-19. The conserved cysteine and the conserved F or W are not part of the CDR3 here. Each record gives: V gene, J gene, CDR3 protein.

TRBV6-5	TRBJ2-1	ASKPGLAYEQF
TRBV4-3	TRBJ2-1	ASSQDEGGRANEQF
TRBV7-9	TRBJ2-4	ASSLAQGAKNIQY
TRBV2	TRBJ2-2	ASEEQGAGELF
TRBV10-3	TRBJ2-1	AISESATRNEQF
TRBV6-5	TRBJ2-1	ASRGDRGLNNEQF
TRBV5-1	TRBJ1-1	ASSKDRANTEAF
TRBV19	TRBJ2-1	ASSTSGRGSQF
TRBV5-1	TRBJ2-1	ASSQWTEQF
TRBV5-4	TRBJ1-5	ASSLGGRGDQPQH
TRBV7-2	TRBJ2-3	ASSSMTAPTSDTQY
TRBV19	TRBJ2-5	ASSIDQETQY
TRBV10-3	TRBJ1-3	AISPQGFSGSGNTIY
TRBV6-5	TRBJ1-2	ASSYRGTGYYGYT
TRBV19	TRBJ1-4	ASSRTGLRGTNEKLF
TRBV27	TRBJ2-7	ASSLSGQGAYEQY
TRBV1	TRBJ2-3	TSSQGDPGLLYLSTDTQY
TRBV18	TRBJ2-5	ASSPGSGIQETQY
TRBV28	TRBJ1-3	ASSSFRKTGNTIY
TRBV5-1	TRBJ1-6	ASSLGLNNSPLH
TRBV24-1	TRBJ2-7	ATSDRTGGPEQY
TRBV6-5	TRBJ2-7	ASSHRGPYEQY
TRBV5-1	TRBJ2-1	ASSLKAGGGNEQF
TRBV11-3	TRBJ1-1	ASSLFPGQNTEAF
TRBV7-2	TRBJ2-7	ASSVESIQGSSYEQY
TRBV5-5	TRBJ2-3	ASSLATFGSGRDTQY
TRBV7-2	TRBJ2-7	ASSLEEGRNYEQY
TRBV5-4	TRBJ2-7	ASSLGGQGDSEQY
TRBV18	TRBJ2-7	ASSKSGTSAISHYEQY
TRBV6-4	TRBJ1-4	ASSPQGGEKLF
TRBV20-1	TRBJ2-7	SAPRSYEQY
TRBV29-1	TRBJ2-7	SVVGGQGSSYEQY
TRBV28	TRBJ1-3	AIGAGGTAGNTIY
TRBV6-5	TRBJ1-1	ASSYSGQGSAF
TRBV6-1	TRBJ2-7	ASSEPGTGSPYEQY
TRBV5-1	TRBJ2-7	ASSPSGGYEQY
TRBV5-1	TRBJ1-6	ASSLDPAGNSPLH
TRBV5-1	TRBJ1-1	ASSLESFTEAF
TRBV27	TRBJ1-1	ASRGGQANTEAF
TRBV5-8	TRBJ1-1	ASSLGHLNTEAF
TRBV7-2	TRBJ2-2	ASSLISGTGELF
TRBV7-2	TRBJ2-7	ASSFRTSGTTEHYEQY
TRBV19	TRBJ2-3	ASSIRTTDTQY
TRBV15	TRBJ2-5	ATEEGQGGKETQY
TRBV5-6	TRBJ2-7	ASSPKTGGSLYYEQY
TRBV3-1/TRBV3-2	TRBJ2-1	ASSLGTGQNNEQF
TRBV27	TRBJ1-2	ASSLSYRGLRGYT
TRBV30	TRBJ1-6	AWSVGRLSSYNSPLH
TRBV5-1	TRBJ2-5	ASSPGVTGLQTQY
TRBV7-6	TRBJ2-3	ASSPPGGAGDTQY
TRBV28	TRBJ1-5	ASSQWRVGDQPQH
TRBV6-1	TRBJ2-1	ASSEGAGAGGQF
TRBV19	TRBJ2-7	ASSRNGGSSYEQY
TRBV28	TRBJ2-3	ASSLSGTDTQY